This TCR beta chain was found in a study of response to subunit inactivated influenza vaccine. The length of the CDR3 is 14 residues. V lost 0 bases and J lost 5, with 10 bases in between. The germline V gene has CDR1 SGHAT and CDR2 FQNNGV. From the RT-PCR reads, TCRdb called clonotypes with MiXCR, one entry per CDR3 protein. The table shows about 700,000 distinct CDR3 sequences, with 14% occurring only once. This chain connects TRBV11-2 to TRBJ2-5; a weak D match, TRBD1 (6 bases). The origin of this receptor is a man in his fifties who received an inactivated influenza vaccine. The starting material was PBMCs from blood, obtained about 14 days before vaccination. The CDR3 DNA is TGTGCCAGCAGCTTAGATACAGGGTGGGAGACCCAGTACTTC. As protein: CASSLDTGWETQYF.